One TCR beta chain is described in this entry. Data came from immunoSEQ multiplex PCR; TCRdb stores just in-frame clones and leaves some out. The sample has approximately 30,000 clones; roughly two thirds are singletons. The germline CDR1 and CDR2 sequences are SGHRS and YFSETQ. The CDR3 spans 15 residues. V shed 2 bases and J 1 base; nucleotides not matched to a gene: 2. These data belong to a study of T cells in tumors after PD-1 blockade. Study summary: Excluded were patients with checkpoint blockade, immunosuppressants, or radiotherapy or other anti-cancer therapy within 4 weeks. Peripheral blood samples averaged approximately 37,000 unique clonotypes and roughly 110,000 templates. Each patient got pembrolizumab 200 mg every 3 weeks or cemiplimab 350 mg every 2 weeks. During anti-PD-1 treatment, some patients continued daily vismodegib 150 mg.

The specimen comprised PBMCs, sampled after anti-PD-1 treatment. The origin of this receptor is a human donor with basal cell carcinoma. The chain couples TRBV5-1 to TRBJ2-1; 8 bases are a match to TRBD2. In nucleotides, the CDR3 is TGCGCCAGCAGCTTCACTAGCGGTTCCTACAATGAGCAGTTCTTC. This translates into CASSFTSGSYNEQFF.